A selection of T cell receptor beta chains follows, all from one sample in a study of CD8 T cells in ankylosing spondylitis. TCRdb used MiXCR to reprocess the 5' RACE reads, holding one entry per CDR3 protein. This table has 150,000 to 200,000 distinct CDR3 sequences, 11% appearing once. Sequenced material: blood, either unsorted or a sorted T cell fraction (not recorded which). The receptors were sampled from a male donor with ankylosing spondylitis or in good health (not recorded which). The CDR3 runs from the conserved cysteine through the conserved F or W. Clone size is not always given. Where it is, it says once, few, many or a class for expanded clones.

V gene: TRBV4-2; clone size: many; CDR3 protein: CASSQHPLGENTEAFF
V gene: TRBV28; clone size: many; CDR3 protein: CATLLGRGPSTDTQYF
V gene: TRBV10-3; clone size: many; CDR3 protein: CAISDRDSIYEQYF
V gene: TRBV12-3/TRBV12-4; clone size: many; CDR3 protein: CASSLAAGGKFEKLFF
V gene: TRBV7-9; clone size: many; CDR3 protein: CASSLARVTSNEQFF
V gene: TRBV10-3; clone size: -; CDR3 protein: CAISESSPGQGHNEQFF
V gene: TRBV29-1; clone size: -; CDR3 protein: CSVAGTANYNEQFF
V gene: TRBV7-9; clone size: few; CDR3 protein: CASSFPGTEAFF
V gene: TRBV12-3/TRBV12-4; clone size: few; CDR3 protein: CATQTGRLNTEAFF
V gene: TRBV7-8; clone size: -; CDR3 protein: CASSLRAGGPIAEQFF
V gene: TRBV5-1; clone size: -; CDR3 protein: CATSYYRGTEAFF
V gene: TRBV3-1; clone size: -; CDR3 protein: CASSQDWGSSGGYEQYF
V gene: TRBV20-1; clone size: -; CDR3 protein: CSGGTGNTEAFF
V gene: TRBV30; clone size: many; CDR3 protein: CAWSRMTNTGELFF
V gene: TRBV14; clone size: -; CDR3 protein: CASSKNTNTGELFF
V gene: TRBV3-1; clone size: -; CDR3 protein: CASSRQLTGSYEQYF
V gene: TRBV21-1; clone size: many; CDR3 protein: CASSTPGGLNATNEKLFF
V gene: TRBV20-1; clone size: -; CDR3 protein: CSAETVAYGYTF
V gene: TRBV4-1; clone size: -; CDR3 protein: CASSQARLAGGDEQYF
V gene: TRBV29-1; clone size: many; CDR3 protein: CSIGGGSSYEQYF
V gene: TRBV3-1; clone size: many; CDR3 protein: CASSQGVRTVSYGYTF
V gene: TRBV6-1; clone size: many; CDR3 protein: CASSSDFSSGNTIYF
V gene: TRBV18; clone size: few; CDR3 protein: CASSRDTYTQYF
V gene: TRBV27; clone size: -; CDR3 protein: CASSSDRGPEVGEQYF
V gene: TRBV6-2/TRBV6-3; clone size: many; CDR3 protein: CASSLSARIQYF
V gene: TRBV29-1; clone size: few; CDR3 protein: CSVGQRPPDTQYF
V gene: TRBV5-1; clone size: many; CDR3 protein: CASSSSTGGNTIYF
V gene: TRBV6-2/TRBV6-3; clone size: few; CDR3 protein: CASQTVGEQFF
V gene: TRBV10-3; clone size: -; CDR3 protein: CAISEDRVQPQHF
V gene: TRBV6-1; clone size: few; CDR3 protein: CASSRASREAQYF
V gene: TRBV12-3/TRBV12-4; clone size: few; CDR3 protein: CASWASGSDIQYF